This T cell receptor beta chain was recovered during a study of blood T cell repertoires in COVID-19 (dated by TCRdb to between 2020 and 2021). Turning to the overall study: Samples from collaborators originated in the United States, Italy and Spain and spanned both the acute and convalescent phases of COVID-19. The material from the prospective study consisted of cDNA or gDNA derived from T cells, B-cell-depleted T cells, or PBMCs. Subjects who had been exposed to COVID-19, were actively infected with it, or had recovered from it provided the deeply sampled blood TCRbeta repertoires that made up the dataset. A freely available public database, intended as a resource for researchers studying the immune response to SARS-CoV-2, is where the repertoires were released. Samples came from the ongoing ImmuneRACE study (first 160 participants) plus 1,254 subjects from 6 global collaborators. The sample metadata nearly always contained a de-identified subject ID, COVID-19 status, age in years and sex. Where available, HLA class I and class II types were obtained from metadata supplied by the sample provider rather than from assay-based typing. Paper-wide results and their limitations: The quantity of clinical and demographic metadata differed by source and by participant and was supplied without curation.

TCRbeta CDR3 regions were amplified from genomic DNA by means of the immunoSEQ Assay, a bias-controlled multiplex PCR. Per the source publication's procedure: Nucleated cell counts per sample were estimated from amplification of reference gene primers within the assay. To quantify the absolute abundance of each unique TCRbeta CDR3 rearrangement, sequence reads were collapsed and filtered. For each sample, productive Simpson clonality was calculated as the square root of Simpson's diversity index over productive rearrangements. Here the immuneACCESS table is served through TCRdb, limited to in-frame sequences with V and J called. Missing clones are a known gap in these copies; in checked studies unresolved V genes cover under half, and the rest lacks a known reason. V, J and clone size are those of that table, while D and trimming were read from the DNA. The sample contains some 270,000 clones, over 75% of them found a single time. 3.5% to 5.5% of the sample rests with the top ten.

Relative to germline, V is missing 2 bases and J is missing 4 bases, with 14 bases of the junction outside any gene match. Taken from the germline V gene, the CDR1 and CDR2 loops are SGHVS and FNYEAQ. The CDR3 starts with the cysteine, ends with the phenylalanine, and has 19 residues. The only DNA kept is the CDR3, 57 bases in frame from the first base. Participants in the prospective study were aged about 18 to 95 years, lived in some 24 United States geographic areas, and enrolled through a virtual design. Cohort assignment in the prospective study relied on participant-reported clinical history from a screening survey and a study questionnaire. Recovered participants in ImmuneRACE Cohort 3 were defined by two consecutive negative NP/OP PCR tests, clearance by a healthcare professional, or resolution of symptoms. In the prospective study, mobile phlebotomists collected whole blood, serum and a nasopharyngeal or oropharyngeal swab from each participant. Over an approximately 2-month period, participants in the prospective study had the option of providing additional blood draws and questionnaires. Prospective study blood samples were shipped either frozen or at room temperature before DNA extraction.

As concerns this clone: Its binding antigen is unknown. No clone much larger than this one lies a single base away; base qualities are absent.

Sequencing was carried out using PBMCs or T cells enriched from blood (not recorded which). This TCR was recovered from a woman in her 30s who had recovered from COVID-19. This chain is built from TRBV7-6 and TRBJ2-2; 9 bases in the junction line up with TRBD1. The DNA reads as follows: TGTGCCAGCAGCTTATCCCGGACAGGGGACTCCCAGTCCACCGGGGAGCTGTTTTTT. Its protein reads: CASSLSRTGDSQSTGELFF.